This T cell receptor (beta chain) was documented in a study of human T cells and chemical hapten exposure. Overall study findings and caveats: The donors suffered from alopecia, so their immune response may not match that of healthy people.

TCRdb reprocessed the RACE reads with MiXCR, giving one entry per CDR3 protein. This sample has some 330,000 distinct CDR3 sequences; 5.5% occur once, and the top ten carry under 9.5%. Documented time point: pre-sensitization, week 0. Treatment: therapeutic diphenylcyclopropenone sensitization with weekly scalp DPC. In this sample, this clonotype turned up many times. The antigen remains undetermined. Germline values: CDR1 MNHEY, CDR2 SMNVEV (reference sequence). The CDR3 loop spans 14 amino acids. The germline V and J ends were trimmed by 5 bases and 4 bases, with 13 bases remaining between them. This specimen consisted of whole blood, obtained in connection with sensitization to the hapten diphenylcyclopropenone (DPC). The gene calls are TRBV27 and TRBJ2-3; D may be TRBD2 (5 bases). This clonotype was obtained from a young woman with alopecia areata. Some clones in this sample may be carry-over from other donors' samples. The DNA for the CDR3 is TGTGCCAGCAGTCCGAGGACTGAGTCAGATACGCAGTATTTT. Encoded protein: CASSPRTESDTQYF.